This T cell receptor (beta chain) was found in a study of glioma-infiltrating T cells after dendritic cell vaccination. Study as a whole: Treatment, given 2003 to 2012, was autologous tumor lysate-pulsed dendritic cell vaccination. Monocyte-derived dendritic cells, cultured approximately 7 days with IL-4 and GM-CSF, were pulsed with autologous tumor lysate.

Trimming took 3 bases from V and 5 from J, leaving 20 bases between them. Germline CDR1 WNHNN, CDR2 SYGVQD (reference sequence). This CDR3 contains 16 residues. General study points: Longer survival after dendritic cell vaccination followed higher pretreatment TIL content.

Fresh-frozen tumor tissue and more than two years of survival data were available for all. Measured with immunoSEQ multiplex PCR; TCRdb has only the in-frame clones, and not every one. Here the sample spans roughly 100,000 clones, 81% being singletons. On this clone: Its antigen is as yet unknown.

The gene calls are TRBV10-1 and TRBJ2-7; possibly TRBD1 for D (5 bases). The TCR sequence derives from a human donor with glioblastoma. The sample consisted of blood, taken before dendritic cell vaccination. CDR3 protein: CASSDHRNPRRNEQYF. As DNA, the CDR3 is TGCGCCAGCAGTGACCACAGGAACCCACGTAGGAACGAGCAGTACTTC.